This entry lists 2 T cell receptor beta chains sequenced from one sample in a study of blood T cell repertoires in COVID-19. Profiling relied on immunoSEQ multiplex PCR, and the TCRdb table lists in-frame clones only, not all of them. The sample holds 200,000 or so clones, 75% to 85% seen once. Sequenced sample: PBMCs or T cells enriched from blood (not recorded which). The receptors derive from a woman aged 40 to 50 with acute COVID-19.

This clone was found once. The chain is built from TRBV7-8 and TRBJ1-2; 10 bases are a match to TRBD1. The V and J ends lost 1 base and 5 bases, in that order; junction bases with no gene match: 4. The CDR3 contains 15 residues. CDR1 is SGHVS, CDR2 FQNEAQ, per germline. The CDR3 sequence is CASSLVGQGPYGYTF. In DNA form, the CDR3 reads TGTGCCAGCAGCTTAGTGGGACAGGGGCCATATGGCTACACCTTC.

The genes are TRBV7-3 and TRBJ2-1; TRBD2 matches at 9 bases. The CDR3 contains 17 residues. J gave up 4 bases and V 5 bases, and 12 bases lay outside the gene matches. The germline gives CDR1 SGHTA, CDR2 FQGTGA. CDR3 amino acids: CASSATASSGAYNEQFF. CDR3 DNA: TGTGCCAGCAGCGCGACAGCGTCTAGCGGGGCGTACAATGAGCAGTTCTTC.